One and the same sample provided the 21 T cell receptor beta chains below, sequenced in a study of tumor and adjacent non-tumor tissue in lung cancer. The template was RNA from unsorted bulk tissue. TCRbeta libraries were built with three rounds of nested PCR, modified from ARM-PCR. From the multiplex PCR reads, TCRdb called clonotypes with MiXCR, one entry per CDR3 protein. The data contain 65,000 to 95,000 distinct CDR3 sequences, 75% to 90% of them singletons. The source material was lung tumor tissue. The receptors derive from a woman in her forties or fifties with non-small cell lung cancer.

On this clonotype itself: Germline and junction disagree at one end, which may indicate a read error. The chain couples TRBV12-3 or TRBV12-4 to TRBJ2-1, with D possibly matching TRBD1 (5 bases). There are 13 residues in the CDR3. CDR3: CACRVAGYNEEFF. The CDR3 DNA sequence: TGTGCCTGCAGGGTGGCAGGGTATAATGAGGAGTTCTTC.

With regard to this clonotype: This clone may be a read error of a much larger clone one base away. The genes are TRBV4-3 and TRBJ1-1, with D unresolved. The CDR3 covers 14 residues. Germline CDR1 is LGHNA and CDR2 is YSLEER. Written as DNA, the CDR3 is TGCGCCGGCAGCCAAGATACGGCAGTTAATGAAGCTTTCTTT. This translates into CAGSQDTAVNEAFF.

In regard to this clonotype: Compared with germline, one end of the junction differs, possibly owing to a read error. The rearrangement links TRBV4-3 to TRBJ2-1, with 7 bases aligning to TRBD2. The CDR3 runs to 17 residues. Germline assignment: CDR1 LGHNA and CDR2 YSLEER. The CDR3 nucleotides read TGCGCCAGCAGCCAAACTAGCGTTTCGAATTCCTACCATGAGCAGTTCTTC. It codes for CASSQTSVSNSYHEQFF.

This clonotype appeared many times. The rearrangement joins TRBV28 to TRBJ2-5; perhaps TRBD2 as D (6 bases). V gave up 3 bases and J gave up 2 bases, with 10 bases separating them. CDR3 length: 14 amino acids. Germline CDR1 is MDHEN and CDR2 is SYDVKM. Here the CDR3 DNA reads TGTGCCAGCAGTTTGGCGGGATATCAAGAGACCCAGTACTTC. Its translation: CASSLAGYQETQYF.

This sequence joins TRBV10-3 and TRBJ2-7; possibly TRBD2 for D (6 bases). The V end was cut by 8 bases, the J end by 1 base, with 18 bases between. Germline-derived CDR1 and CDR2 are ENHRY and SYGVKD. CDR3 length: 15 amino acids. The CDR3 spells CAISRLVGNSYEQYF. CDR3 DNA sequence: TGTGCCATCTCAAGACTAGTCGGGAATTCCTACGAGCAGTACTTC.

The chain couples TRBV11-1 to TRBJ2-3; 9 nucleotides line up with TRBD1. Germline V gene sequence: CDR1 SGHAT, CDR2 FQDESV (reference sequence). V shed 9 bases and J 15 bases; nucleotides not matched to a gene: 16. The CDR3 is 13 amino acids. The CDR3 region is CASIGTGMDKQYF. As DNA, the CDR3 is TGTGCCAGTATAGGGACAGGGATGGATAAGCAATATTTT.

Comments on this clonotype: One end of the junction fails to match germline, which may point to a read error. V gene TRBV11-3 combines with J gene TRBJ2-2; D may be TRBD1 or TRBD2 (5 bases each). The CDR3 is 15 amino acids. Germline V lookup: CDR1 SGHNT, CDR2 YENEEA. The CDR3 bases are TGTGCCAGCAGCTTGACAGCCACGTACACCGGGAAGCTGTTTTTT. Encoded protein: CASSLTATYTGKLFF.

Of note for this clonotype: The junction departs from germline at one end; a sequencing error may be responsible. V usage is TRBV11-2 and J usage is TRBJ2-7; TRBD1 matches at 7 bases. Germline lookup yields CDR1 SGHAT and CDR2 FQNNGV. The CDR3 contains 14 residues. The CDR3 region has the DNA TGTGCCAGCGGCTTGGGACAGTTTTCGTCCGAGCAGTATTTC. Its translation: CASGLGQFSSEQYF.

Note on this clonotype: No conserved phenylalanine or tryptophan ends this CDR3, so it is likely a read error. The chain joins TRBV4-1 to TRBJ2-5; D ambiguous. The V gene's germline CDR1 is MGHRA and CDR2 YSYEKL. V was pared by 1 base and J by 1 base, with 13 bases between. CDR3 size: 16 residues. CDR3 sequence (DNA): TGCGCCAGCAGCCAAGCCAGGAAGAACGGCCAAGAGACCCAGTACTAC. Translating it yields CASSQARKNGQETQYY.

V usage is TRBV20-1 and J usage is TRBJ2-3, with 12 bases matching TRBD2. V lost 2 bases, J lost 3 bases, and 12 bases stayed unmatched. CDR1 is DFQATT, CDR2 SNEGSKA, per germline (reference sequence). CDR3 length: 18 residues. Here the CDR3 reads CSARHEKGLAGRTDTQYF. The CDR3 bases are TGCAGTGCTAGACATGAGAAAGGACTAGCGGGAAGAACAGATACGCAGTATTTT.

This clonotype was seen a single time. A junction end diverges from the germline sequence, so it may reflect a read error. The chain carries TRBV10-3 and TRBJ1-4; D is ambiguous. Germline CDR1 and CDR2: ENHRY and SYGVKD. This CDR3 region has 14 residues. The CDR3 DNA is TGTGCCATCAGTGATGCCCTAACTAATGAAAAACTGTCTTTT. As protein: CAISDALTNEKLSF.

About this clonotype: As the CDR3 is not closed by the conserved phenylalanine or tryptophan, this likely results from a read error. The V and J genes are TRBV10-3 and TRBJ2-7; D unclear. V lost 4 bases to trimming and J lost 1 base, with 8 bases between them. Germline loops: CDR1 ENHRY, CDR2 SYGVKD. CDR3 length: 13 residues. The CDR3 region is CAISGSGSYEQYL. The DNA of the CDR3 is TGTGCCATCAGTGGGTCTGGTTCCTACGAGCAGTACTTA.

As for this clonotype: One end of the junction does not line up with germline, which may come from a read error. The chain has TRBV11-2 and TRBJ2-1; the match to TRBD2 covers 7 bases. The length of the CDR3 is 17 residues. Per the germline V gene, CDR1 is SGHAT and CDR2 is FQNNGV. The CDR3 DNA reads TGTGCCAGCACCCCAGAGGGCGGGGGAAGCTCCTACAATAAGCATTTGTTC. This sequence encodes CASTPEGGGSSYNKHLF.

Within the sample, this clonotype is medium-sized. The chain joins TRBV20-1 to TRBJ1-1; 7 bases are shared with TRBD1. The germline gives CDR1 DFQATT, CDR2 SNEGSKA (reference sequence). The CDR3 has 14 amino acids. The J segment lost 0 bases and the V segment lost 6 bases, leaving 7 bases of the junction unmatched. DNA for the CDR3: TGCAGTGCGTACCGGGACAGCATGAACACTGAAGCTTTCTTT. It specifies CSAYRDSMNTEAFF.

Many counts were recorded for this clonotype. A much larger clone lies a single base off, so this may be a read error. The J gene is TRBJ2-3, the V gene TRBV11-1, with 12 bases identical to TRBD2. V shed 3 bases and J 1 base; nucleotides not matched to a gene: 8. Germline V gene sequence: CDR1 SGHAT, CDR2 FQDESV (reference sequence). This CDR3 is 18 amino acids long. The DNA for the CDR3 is TGTGCCAGCAGCTTTGGACTAGCGGGATTAAAAGGCACAGATACGCAGTATTTT. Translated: CASSFGLAGLKGTDTQYF.

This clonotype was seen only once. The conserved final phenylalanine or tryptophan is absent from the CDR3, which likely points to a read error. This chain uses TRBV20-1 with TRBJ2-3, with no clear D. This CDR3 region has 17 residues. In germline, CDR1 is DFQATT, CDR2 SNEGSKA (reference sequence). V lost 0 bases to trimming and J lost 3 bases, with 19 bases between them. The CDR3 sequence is CSARDRIGIDGTDTQYL. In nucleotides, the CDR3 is TGCAGTGCTAGAGATAGGATAGGGATTGATGGTACAGATACGCAGTATTTG.

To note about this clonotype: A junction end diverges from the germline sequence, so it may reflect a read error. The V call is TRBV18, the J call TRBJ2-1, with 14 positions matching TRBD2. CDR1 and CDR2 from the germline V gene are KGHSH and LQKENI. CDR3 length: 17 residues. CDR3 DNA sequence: TGTGCCAACTCACCCCTGCCGGGACTAGCGGGAGACGATGAGCAGTTCTTC. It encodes CANSPLPGLAGDDEQFF.

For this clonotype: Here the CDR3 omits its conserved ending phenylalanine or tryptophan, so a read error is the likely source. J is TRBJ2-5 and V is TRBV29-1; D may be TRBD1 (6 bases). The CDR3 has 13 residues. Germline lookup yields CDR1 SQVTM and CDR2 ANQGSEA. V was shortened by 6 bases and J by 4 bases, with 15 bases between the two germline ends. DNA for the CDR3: TGCAGCGTGGGGCGGACAGCGGTAGAGACCCAGTACTCC. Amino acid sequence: CSVGRTAVETQYS.

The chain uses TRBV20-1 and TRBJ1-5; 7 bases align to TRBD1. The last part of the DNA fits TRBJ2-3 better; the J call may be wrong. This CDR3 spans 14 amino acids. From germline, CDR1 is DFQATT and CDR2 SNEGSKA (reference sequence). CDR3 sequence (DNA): TGCAGTGTTAGCCCCGACAGGGTGAATCAGCCCCAGTATTTT. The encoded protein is CSVSPDRVNQPQYF.

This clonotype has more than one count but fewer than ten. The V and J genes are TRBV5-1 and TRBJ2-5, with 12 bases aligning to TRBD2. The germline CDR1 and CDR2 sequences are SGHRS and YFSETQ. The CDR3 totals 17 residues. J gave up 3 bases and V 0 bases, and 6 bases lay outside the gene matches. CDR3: CASSLGLAGVRKETQYF. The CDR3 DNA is TGCGCCAGCAGCTTGGGACTAGCGGGAGTTCGTAAAGAGACCCAGTACTTC.

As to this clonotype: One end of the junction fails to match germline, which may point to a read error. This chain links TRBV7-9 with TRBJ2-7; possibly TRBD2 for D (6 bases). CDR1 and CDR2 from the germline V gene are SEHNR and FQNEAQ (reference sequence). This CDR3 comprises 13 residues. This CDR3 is CGSSSMEGNREYF. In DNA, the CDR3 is TGTGGCAGCAGCTCAATGGAGGGGAATCGGGAGTACTTC.